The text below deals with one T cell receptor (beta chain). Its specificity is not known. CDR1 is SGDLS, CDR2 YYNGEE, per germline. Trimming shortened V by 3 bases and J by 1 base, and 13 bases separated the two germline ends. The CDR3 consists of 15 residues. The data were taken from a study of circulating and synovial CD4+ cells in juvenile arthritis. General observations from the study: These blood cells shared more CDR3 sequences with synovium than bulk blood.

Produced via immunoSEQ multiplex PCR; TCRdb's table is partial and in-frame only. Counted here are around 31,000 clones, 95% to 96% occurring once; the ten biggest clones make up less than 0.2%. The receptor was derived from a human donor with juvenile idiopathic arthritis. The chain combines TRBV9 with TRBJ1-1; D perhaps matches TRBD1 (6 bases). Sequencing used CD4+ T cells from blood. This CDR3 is CASSAQPGQNTEAFF. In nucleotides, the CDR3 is TGTGCCAGCAGCGCGCAACCGGGACAGAACACTGAAGCTTTCTTT.